The text below deals with one T cell receptor beta chain. Pooling of second doses given at about 4 or about 12 weeks was done. The data stem from a study of T cell responses to AZD1222 COVID-19 vaccine. Trimming left V 4 bases short and J 3 bases short, with 13 bases between. There are 14 residues in the CDR3. Germline values: CDR1 SQVTM, CDR2 ANQGSEA. Data came from immunoSEQ multiplex PCR; TCRdb stores just in-frame clones and leaves some out. The table lists about 120,000 clones, approximately 90% of them singletons. This TCR was sampled from an adult who received the AZD1222 COVID-19 vaccine. The rearrangement links TRBV29-1 to TRBJ2-1, with D possibly called TRBD1 or TRBD2 (5 bases each). The source material was peripheral blood, sampled 28 days after the second AZD1222 dose. Here the CDR3 DNA reads TGCAGCGTTGGGACCGGGACGCACTACAATGAGCAGTTCTTC. This encodes CSVGTGTHYNEQFF.